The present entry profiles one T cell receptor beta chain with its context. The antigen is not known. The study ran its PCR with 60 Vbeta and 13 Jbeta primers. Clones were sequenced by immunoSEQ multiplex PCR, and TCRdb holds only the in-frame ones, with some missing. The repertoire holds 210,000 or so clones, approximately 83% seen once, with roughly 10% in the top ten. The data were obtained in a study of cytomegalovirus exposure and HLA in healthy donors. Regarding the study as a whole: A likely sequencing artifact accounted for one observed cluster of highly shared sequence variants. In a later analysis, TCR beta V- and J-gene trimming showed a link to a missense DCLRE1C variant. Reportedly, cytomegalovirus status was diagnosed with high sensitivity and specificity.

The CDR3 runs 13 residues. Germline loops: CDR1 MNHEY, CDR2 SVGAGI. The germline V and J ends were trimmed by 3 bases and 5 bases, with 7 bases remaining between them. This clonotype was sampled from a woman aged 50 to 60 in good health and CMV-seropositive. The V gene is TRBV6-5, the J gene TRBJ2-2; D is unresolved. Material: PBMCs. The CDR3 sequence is CASSYQATGELFF. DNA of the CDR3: TGTGCCAGCAGTTATCAAGCGACCGGGGAGCTGTTTTTT.